The entry that follows covers one TCR beta chain sequence. Its target is unknown. This sample stems from a study of cytomegalovirus exposure and HLA in healthy donors. Donors showed nominal health when sampled, although they likely had unrecorded immune exposures. Trimming left V 3 bases short and J 5 bases short, with 13 bases between. Germline V gene sequence: CDR1 KGHSH, CDR2 LQKENI. The CDR3 has 14 residues. Study findings and constraints: The presence/absence work took it that sequencing depth was about the same across donors. Among CMV-associated TCR beta chains, most appeared HLA-restricted in a later analysis.

The study ran its PCR with 60 Vbeta and 13 Jbeta primers. The table came from immunoSEQ multiplex PCR; TCRdb's copy has only in-frame clones and leaves some out. The profile covers some 200,000 clones, with around 62% appearing a single time and roughly 2.9% taken by the ten largest. The sequence came from a man aged 35 to 55 in good health and CMV-seronegative. Input material: PBMCs. The V and J genes are TRBV18 and TRBJ2-5; TRBD1 might be the D (6 bases). CDR3: CASSPKDSLETQYF. The CDR3 DNA reads TGTGCCAGCTCACCCAAGGACAGTCTCGAGACCCAGTACTTC.